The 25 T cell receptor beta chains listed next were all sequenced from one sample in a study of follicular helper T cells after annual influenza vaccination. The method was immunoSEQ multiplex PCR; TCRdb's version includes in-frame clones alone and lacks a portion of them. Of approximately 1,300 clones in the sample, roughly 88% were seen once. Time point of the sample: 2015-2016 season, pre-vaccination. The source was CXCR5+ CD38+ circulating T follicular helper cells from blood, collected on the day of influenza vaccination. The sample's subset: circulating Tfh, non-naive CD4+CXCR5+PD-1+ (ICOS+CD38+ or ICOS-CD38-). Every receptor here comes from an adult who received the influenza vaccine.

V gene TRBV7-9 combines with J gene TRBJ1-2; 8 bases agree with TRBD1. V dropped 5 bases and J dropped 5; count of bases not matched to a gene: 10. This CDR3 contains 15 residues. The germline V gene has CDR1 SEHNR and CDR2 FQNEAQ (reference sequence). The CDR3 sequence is CASSPRTGQSYGYTF. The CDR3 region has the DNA TGTGCCAGCAGCCCACGGACAGGGCAGTCTTATGGCTACACCTTC.

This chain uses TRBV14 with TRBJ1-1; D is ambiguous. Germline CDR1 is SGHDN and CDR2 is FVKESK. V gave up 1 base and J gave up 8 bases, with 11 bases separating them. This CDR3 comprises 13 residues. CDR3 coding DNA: TGTGCCAGCAGCCAAGTAAGCGGAACCGAAGCTTTCTTT. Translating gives CASSQVSGTEAFF.

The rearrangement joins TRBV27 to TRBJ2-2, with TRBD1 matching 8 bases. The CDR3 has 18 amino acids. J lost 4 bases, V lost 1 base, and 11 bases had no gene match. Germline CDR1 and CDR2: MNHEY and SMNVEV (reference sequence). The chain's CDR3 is CASSLYPPRTGGTGELFF. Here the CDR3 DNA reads TGTGCCAGCAGTTTATATCCCCCTAGAACAGGGGGCACCGGGGAGCTGTTTTTT.

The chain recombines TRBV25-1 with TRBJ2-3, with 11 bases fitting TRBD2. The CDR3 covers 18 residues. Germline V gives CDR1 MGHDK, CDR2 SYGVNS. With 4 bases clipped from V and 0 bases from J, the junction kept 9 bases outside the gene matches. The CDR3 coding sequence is TGTGCCAGCAGTGGTAGCGGGGGGGTTTCTTCTAGCACAGATACGCAGTATTTT. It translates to CASSGSGGVSSSTDTQYF.

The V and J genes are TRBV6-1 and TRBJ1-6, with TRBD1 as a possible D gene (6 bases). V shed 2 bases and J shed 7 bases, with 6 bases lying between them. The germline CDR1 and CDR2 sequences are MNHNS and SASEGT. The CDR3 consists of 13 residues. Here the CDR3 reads CASSERGNSPLHF. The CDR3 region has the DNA TGTGCCAGCAGTGAAAGGGGGAATTCACCCCTCCACTTT.

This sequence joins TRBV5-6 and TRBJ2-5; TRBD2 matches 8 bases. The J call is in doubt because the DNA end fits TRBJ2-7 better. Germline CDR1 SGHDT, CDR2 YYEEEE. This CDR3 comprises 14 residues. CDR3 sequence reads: CASSPRRGVYEQYF. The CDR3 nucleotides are TGTGCCAGCAGCCCCCGGCGGGGGGTTTACGAGCAGTACTTC.

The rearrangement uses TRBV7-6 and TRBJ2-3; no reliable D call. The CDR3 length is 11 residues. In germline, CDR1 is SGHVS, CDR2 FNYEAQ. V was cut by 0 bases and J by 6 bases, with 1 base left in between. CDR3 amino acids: CASSLADTQYF. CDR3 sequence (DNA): TGTGCCAGCAGCTTAGCTGATACGCAGTATTTT.

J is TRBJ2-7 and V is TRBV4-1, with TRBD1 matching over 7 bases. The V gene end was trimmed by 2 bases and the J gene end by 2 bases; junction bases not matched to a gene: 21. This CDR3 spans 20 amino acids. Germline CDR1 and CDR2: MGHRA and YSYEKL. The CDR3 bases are TGCGCCAGCAGCCAATACCCAACAGGGGCAGCGAATGACCCGCCCTACGAGCAGTACTTC. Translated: CASSQYPTGAANDPPYEQYF.

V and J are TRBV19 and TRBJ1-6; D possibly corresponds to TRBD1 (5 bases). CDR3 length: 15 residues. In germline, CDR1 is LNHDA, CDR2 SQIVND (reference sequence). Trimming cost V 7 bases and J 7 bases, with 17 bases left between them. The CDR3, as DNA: TGTGCCAGTACCTTCTTAGACCGGGGGAATTCACCCCTCCACTTT. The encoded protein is CASTFLDRGNSPLHF.

CDR3 bases: TGTGCCAGTAGTATCCAGGGGATTAGCAATCAGCCCCAGCATTTT. Translated: CASSIQGISNQPQHF. V usage is TRBV19 and J usage is TRBJ1-5; TRBD1 is a possible D gene (6 bases). The germline V gene has CDR1 LNHDA and CDR2 SQIVND (reference sequence). V dropped 3 bases and J dropped 0 bases, with 9 bases sitting between them. The CDR3 has 15 amino acids.

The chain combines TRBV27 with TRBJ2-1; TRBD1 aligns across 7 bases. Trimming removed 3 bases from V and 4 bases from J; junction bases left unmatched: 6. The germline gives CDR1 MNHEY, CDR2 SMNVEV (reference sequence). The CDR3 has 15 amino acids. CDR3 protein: CASSFWQGVYNEQFF. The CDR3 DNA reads TGTGCCAGCAGTTTTTGGCAGGGGGTATACAATGAGCAGTTCTTC.

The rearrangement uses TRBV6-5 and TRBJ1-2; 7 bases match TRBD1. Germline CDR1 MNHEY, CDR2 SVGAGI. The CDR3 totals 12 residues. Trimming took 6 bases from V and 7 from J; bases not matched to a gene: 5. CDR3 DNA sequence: TGTGCCAGCAGGTCAGGGGGAAGTGGCTACACCTTC. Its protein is CASRSGGSGYTF.

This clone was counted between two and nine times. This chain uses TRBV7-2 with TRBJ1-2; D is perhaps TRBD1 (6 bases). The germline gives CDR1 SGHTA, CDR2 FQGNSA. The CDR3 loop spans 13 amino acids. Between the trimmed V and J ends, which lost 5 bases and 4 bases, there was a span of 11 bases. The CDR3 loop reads CASSPRQVYGYTF. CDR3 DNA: TGTGCCAGCAGCCCGAGACAGGTCTATGGCTACACCTTC.

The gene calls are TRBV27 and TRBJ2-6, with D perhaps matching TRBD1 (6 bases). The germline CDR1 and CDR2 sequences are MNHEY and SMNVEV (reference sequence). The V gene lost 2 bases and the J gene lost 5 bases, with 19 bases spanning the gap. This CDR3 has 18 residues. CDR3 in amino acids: CASSLRGIQKTWANVLTF. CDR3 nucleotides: TGTGCCAGCAGTTTAAGGGGGATACAGAAAACCTGGGCCAACGTCCTGACTTTC. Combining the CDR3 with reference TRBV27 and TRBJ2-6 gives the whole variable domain EAQVTQNPRYLITVTGKKLTVTCSQNMNHEYMSWYRQDPGLGLRQIYYSMNVEVTDKGDVPEGYKVSRKEKRNFPLILESPSPNQTSLYFCASSLRGIQKTWANVLTFGAGSRLTVL.

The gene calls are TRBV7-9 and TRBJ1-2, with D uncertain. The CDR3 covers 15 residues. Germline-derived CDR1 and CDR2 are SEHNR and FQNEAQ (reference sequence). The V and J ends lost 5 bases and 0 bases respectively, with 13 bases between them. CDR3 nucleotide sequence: TGTGCCAGCAGCATCCGAGGCGGAGCTAACTATGGCTACACCTTC. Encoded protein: CASSIRGGANYGYTF.

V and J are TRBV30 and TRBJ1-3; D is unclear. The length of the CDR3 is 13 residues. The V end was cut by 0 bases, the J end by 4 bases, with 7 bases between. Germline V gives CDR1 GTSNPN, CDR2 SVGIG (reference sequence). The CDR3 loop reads CAWSVGFGNTIYF. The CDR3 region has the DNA TGTGCCTGGAGTGTAGGGTTCGGAAACACCATATATTTT.

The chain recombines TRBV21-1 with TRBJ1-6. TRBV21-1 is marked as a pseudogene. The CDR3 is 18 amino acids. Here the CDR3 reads CASRISVLHIHHNSPLHF. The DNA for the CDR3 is TGTGCCAGCAGGATCTCAGTGCTACACATACATCATAATTCACCCCTCCACTTT.

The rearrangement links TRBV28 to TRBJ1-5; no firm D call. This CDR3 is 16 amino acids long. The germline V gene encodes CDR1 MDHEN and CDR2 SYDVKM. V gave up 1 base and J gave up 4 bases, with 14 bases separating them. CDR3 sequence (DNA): TGTGCCAGCAGTTTATTTGAGGGCGCAGTAAATCAGCCCCAGCATTTT. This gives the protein CASSLFEGAVNQPQHF.

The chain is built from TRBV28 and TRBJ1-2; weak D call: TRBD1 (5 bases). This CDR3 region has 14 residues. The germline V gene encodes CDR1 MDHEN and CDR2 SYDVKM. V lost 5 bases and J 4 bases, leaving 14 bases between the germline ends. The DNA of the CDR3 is TGTGCCAGCAGTCCCCCGGGACTGAGCTATGGCTACACCTTC. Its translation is CASSPPGLSYGYTF.

The CDR3 DNA sequence: TGTGCCAGCAGCCAGTGGGGGGCTAGCGGGGAGCTGTTTTTT. Its translation is CASSQWGASGELFF. The chain carries TRBV7-2 and TRBJ2-2; D may be TRBD1 or TRBD2 (6 bases each). CDR1 SGHTA and CDR2 FQGNSA come from the germline V gene. Trimming removed 5 bases from V and 7 bases from J, with 14 bases in between. The CDR3 extends over 14 amino acids. The whole variable domain, filled in from reference TRBV7-2 and TRBJ2-2, reads GAGVSQSPSNKVTEKGKDVELRCDPISGHTALYWYRQSLGQGLEFLIYFQGNSAPDKSGLPSDRFSAERTGGSVSTLTIQRTQQEDSAVYLCASSQWGASGELFFGEGSRLTVL.

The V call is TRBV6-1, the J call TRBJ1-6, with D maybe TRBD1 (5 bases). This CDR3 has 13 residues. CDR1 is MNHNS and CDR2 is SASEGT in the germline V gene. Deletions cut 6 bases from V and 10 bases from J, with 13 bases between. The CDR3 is CASSPAGGSPLHF. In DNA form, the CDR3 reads TGTGCCAGCAGCCCTGCGGGGGGATCACCCCTCCACTTT.

The CDR3 reads CASSRHRGAQPQHF. The CDR3 DNA is TGTGCCAGCAGTCGACACAGGGGGGCTCAGCCCCAGCATTTT. The chain joins TRBV6-5 to TRBJ1-5, with 8 bases matching TRBD1. V lost 5 bases and J lost 6; bases outside the gene matches: 6. The CDR3 has 14 amino acids. Germline V gives CDR1 MNHEY, CDR2 SVGAGI.

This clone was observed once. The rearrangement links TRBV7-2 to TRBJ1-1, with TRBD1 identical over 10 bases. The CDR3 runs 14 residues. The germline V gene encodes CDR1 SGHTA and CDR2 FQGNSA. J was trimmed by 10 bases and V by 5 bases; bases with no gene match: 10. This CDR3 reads CASSKTGGDPGAFF. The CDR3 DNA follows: TGTGCCAGCAGCAAGACAGGGGGCGACCCTGGAGCTTTCTTT.

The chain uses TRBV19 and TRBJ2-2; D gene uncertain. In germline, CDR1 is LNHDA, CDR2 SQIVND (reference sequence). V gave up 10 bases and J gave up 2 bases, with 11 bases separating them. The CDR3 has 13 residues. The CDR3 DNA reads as TGTGCCACCCCTGAAGGCAACACCGGGGAGCTGTTTTTT. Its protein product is CATPEGNTGELFF.

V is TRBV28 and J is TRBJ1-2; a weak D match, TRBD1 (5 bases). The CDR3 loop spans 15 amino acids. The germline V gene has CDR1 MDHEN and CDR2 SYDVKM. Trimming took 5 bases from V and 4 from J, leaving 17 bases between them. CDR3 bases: TGTGCCAGCAGTCCTCGGGGGAGAGACATCTATGGCTACACCTTC. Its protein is CASSPRGRDIYGYTF.